This T cell receptor beta chain was sequenced for a study of cytomegalovirus exposure and HLA in healthy donors. Looked up from germline, CDR1 is WSHSY and CDR2 is SAAADI. The CDR3 loop spans 15 amino acids. The V and J ends lost 8 bases and 8 bases, in that order; junction bases with no gene match: 14. Use of 60 Vbeta and 13 Jbeta primers characterized the PCR. Sequencing used immunoSEQ multiplex PCR; TCRdb keeps in-frame clones, though not all of them. The sample holds around 200,000 clones, about four fifths seen once. The sample comprised PBMCs. This TCR was sampled from a woman aged 45 to 65 in good health and CMV-seropositive. J is TRBJ2-1 and V is TRBV10-2; 8 nucleotides align to TRBD2. The DNA of the CDR3 is TGCGCCAGCGCCTGGGGAGGCGGGGGGCGGGATGAGCAGTTCTTC. As protein: CASAWGGGGRDEQFF.